This T cell receptor beta chain was identified in a study of T cells in Graves' hyperthyroidism and ophthalmopathy. This clonotype came up many times. The CDR3 spans 14 residues. Germline V gives CDR1 KGHSH, CDR2 LQKENI. Trimming took off 7 bases at V and 1 base at J, with 13 bases between the two ends. RNA transcripts were the template for amplifying TCR beta CDR3 regions. An initial round of RT-PCR targeting the TCR CDR3 relied on the HTBI primer set. TCRdb ran MiXCR on the multiplex PCR reads and lists one entry per CDR3 protein. The sample has roughly 650,000 distinct CDR3 sequences; approximately 16% are singletons.

The TCR originated in a woman aged 40 to 50 with Graves' ophthalmopathy. The J gene is TRBJ1-1, the V gene TRBV18; D is possibly TRBD1 (5 bases). The material sequenced was blood. The DNA of the CDR3 is TGTGCCAGCTTCCCGACAGTTTCGAACACTGAAGCTTTCTTT. It codes for CASFPTVSNTEAFF.